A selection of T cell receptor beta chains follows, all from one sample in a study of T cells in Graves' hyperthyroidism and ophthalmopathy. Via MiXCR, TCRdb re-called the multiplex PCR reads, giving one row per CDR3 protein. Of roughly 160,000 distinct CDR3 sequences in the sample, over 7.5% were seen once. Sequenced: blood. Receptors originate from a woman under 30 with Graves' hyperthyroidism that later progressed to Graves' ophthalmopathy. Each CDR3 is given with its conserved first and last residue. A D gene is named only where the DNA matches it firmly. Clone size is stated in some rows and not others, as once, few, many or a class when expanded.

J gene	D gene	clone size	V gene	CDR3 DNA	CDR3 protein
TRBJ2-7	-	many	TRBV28	TGTGCCAGCAGTCTCCTACGACAGTCCTACGAGCAGTACTTC	CASSLLRQSYEQYF
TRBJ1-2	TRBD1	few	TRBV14	TGTGCCAGCAGCCAAGTATCAGGGGGGACCGATGGCTACACCTTC	CASSQVSGGTDGYTF
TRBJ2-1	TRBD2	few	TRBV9	TGTGCCAGCAGCGTAGGGGGGGGGAACGGGCGGGAGGTAAATGAGCAGTTCTTC	CASSVGGGNGREVNEQFF
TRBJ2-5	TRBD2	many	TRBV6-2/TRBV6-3	TGTGCCAGCAGCGGACTAGCGGGAGATCTAGGAGAGACCCAGTACTTC	CASSGLAGDLGETQYF
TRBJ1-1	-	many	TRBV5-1	TGCGCCAGCAGCGAAGGACAGTGGATGAACACTGAAGCTTTCTTT	CASSEGQWMNTEAFF
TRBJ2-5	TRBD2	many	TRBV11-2	TGTGCCAGCAGAAACGCGGGGGGCCGGGAGACCCAGTACTTC	CASRNAGGRETQYF
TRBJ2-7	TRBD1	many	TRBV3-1	TGTGCCAGCAGCCCTCAGACAGGGGGGGCCGAGCAGTACTTC	CASSPQTGGAEQYF
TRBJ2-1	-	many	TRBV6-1	TGTGCCAGCTCAAATTCGGGACTTTCCTACAATGAGCAGTTCTTC	CASSNSGLSYNEQFF
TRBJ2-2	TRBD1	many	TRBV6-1	TGTGCCAGCAGTACGGACAGGGGCCTGAACACCGGGGAGCTGTTTTTT	CASSTDRGLNTGELFF
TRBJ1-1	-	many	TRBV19	TGTGCCAGTAGTATATTACAGGGTGAAGCTTTCTTT	CASSILQGEAFF
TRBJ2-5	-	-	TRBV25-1	TGTGCCAGCACCCCCACCCGGGACAAGGATCCGCGGGAGACCCAGTACTTC	CASTPTRDKDPRETQYF
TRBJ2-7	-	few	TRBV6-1	TGTGCCAGCAGTACCGAGGGACTTGAGCAGTACTTC	CASSTEGLEQYF
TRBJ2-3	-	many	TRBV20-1	TGCAGTGCTATTTGGGTTGGAACAGATACGCAGTATTTT	CSAIWVGTDTQYF
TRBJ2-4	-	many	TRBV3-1	TGTGCCAGCAGCCAAGATCTTATAGCCAAAAACATTCAGTACTTC	CASSQDLIAKNIQYF
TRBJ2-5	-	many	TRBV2	TGTGCCAGCAGTGACCCGATCTATGGAGAGACCCAGTACTTC	CASSDPIYGETQYF
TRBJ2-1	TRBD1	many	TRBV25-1	TGTGCCAGCAGTGGGACAGGGTACAATGAGCAGTTCTTC	CASSGTGYNEQFF
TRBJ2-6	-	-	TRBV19	TGTGCCAGTAGCCCGACCAGGGGCGCGTCTGGGGCCAACGTCCTGACTTTC	CASSPTRGASGANVLTF
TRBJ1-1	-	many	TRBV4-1	TGCGCCAGCAGCCAATCACCAATAGACACTGAAGCTTTCTTT	CASSQSPIDTEAFF
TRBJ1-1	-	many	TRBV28	TGTGCCAGCAGTTTTGGGGGGCTTGTCACTGAAGCTTTCTTT	CASSFGGLVTEAFF
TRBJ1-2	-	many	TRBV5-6	TGTGCCAGCAGCGCAGGGATCCAGGACTATGGCTACACCTTC	CASSAGIQDYGYTF
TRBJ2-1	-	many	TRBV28	TGTGCACTCGGGTCGCAGAGGATTAATGAGCAGTTCTTC	CALGSQRINEQFF
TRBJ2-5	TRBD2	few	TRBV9	TGTGCCAGCAGCCCAAGCGGTCTAGCGGAAGAGACCCAGTACTTC	CASSPSGLAEETQYF
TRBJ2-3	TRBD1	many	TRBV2	TGTGCCAGCAGTGCCTTGGTCAGGGGGCTAGGCACAGATACGCAGTATTTT	CASSALVRGLGTDTQYF
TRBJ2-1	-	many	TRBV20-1	TGCAGTGCTAGAGAGGCGACAAGCCACTTTGATGAGCAGTTCTTC	CSAREATSHFDEQFF
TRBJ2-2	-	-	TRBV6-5	TGTGCCAGCAGTTACTTGCCAGGGGGGATCACCGGGGAGCTGTTTTTT	CASSYLPGGITGELFF
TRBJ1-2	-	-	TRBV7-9	TGTGCCAGCAGCGTATCCAATTTCAAGTTCGGGACAATTGATGGCTACACCTTC	CASSVSNFKFGTIDGYTF
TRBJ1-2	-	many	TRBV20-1	TGCAGTGCGATAACAGGGTTGAGCTATGGCTACACCTTC	CSAITGLSYGYTF
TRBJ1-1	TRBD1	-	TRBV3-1	TGTGCCAGCAACCAGGGGGCGCACACTGAAGCTCTCTTT	CASNQGAHTEALF
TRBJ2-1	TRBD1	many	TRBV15	TGTGCCACCAGCACTCTCCGGGACAGCGGTAGATATGAGCAGTTCTTC	CATSTLRDSGRYEQFF
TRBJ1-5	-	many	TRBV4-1	TGCGCCAGCAGCCGTTCCCCGGCGGCCTATGGCAATCAGCCCCAGCATTTT	CASSRSPAAYGNQPQHF
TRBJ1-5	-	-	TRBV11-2	TGTGCCAGCAGCTTAGTCCCGGGGTCGAAGGAGCCCCAGCATTTT	CASSLVPGSKEPQHF
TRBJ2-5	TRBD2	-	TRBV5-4	TGTGCCAGCAGCTCAAAGCGGGAGCGACGAGAGACCCAGTACTTC	CASSSKRERRETQYF
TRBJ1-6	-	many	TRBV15	TGTGCCACCAGCAGAGCGACAGGCGTTTATAATTCACCCCTCCACTTT	CATSRATGVYNSPLHF
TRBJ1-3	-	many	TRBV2	TGTGCCAGCAGCCTACGCATGCCCCGGTCTGGAAACACCATATATTTT	CASSLRMPRSGNTIYF
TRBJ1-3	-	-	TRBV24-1	TGTGCCACCAGTGATTTTTCATCCGGACCCGTATATTTT	CATSDFSSGPVYF
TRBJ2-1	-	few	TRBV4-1	TGCGCCAGCAGCCAAGATCGGCTCAATGAGCAGTTCTTC	CASSQDRLNEQFF
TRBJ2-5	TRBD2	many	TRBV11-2	TGTGCCAGCAAACTAGCGGGGGAAGAGACCCAGTACTTC	CASKLAGEETQYF
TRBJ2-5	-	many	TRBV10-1	TGCGCCAGCAGTGATGGGTTTGGGGGGCAAGGAGAGACCCAGTACTTC	CASSDGFGGQGETQYF